A selection of T cell receptor beta chains follows, all from one sample in a study of T cell repertoires in cytomegalovirus infection. MiXCR, run by TCRdb on the reads, gives a single entry per CDR3 protein. The sample holds some 800,000 distinct CDR3 sequences; approximately 30% are singletons and the top ten take about an eighth. Antigen specificity for these receptors is unknown. The source was cultured CD8+ T cells from PBMCs, collected from culture after CMV antigen stimulation. These receptors came from a human donor in good health (CMV status not recorded). Some clones in this sample may be carry-over from other donors' samples. Each CDR3 is given with its conserved first and last residue. A D gene is named only where the DNA matches it firmly. Rows give clone size only sometimes, using once, few, many, or a class for an expanded clone.

D: TRBD1
J: TRBJ2-1
V: TRBV5-5
size: NA
DNA: TGTGCCAGCAGCACCAGGACAGGGGTATACAATGAGCAGTTCTTC
CDR3: CASSTRTGVYNEQFF

D: TRBD1
J: TRBJ1-2
V: TRBV7-2
size: many
DNA: TGTGCCAGCAGCTTCGGGGACAGCGGCTATGGCTACACCTTC
CDR3: CASSFGDSGYGYTF

D: NA
J: TRBJ1-1
V: TRBV5-4
size: NA
DNA: TGTGCCAGCAGCTTGGGGAGAAGACTTGAGAACACTGAAGCTTTCTTT
CDR3: CASSLGRRLENTEAFF

D: NA
J: TRBJ1-1
V: TRBV28
size: NA
DNA: TGTGCCAGCAGTTTCGACATAGTGAACACTGAAGCTTTCTTT
CDR3: CASSFDIVNTEAFF

D: TRBD1
J: TRBJ2-5
V: TRBV7-9
size: many
DNA: TGTGCCAGCAGCTTCCCGGACAGGCAAGAGACCCAGTACTTC
CDR3: CASSFPDRQETQYF

D: NA
J: TRBJ2-2
V: TRBV11-2
size: few
DNA: TGTGCCAGCAGCTGGGGTTGGGGGGATAACACCGGGGAGCTGTTTTTT
CDR3: CASSWGWGDNTGELFF

D: TRBD1
J: TRBJ2-1
V: TRBV19
size: NA
DNA: TGTGCCAGTAGTCCTTCTGATATAGGGACAGGGCATGAGCAGTTCTTC
CDR3: CASSPSDIGTGHEQFF

D: TRBD2
J: TRBJ2-3
V: TRBV2
size: NA
DNA: TGTGCCAGCAGTGACAGGGAGGGAACAGATACGCAGTATTTT
CDR3: CASSDREGTDTQYF

D: TRBD1
J: TRBJ1-2
V: TRBV7-6
size: many
DNA: TGTGCCAGCAGCGGTACAGGGGGCGATTCATTCATAACCTTC
CDR3: CASSGTGGDSFITF

D: TRBD1
J: TRBJ2-3
V: TRBV6-2/TRBV6-3
size: once
DNA: TGTGCCAGCAGGGTTACAGGGGGATGGAGCACAGATACGCAGTATTTT
CDR3: CASRVTGGWSTDTQYF

D: TRBD1
J: TRBJ2-5
V: TRBV7-8
size: many
DNA: TGTGCCAGCAGCTCTGAACCGGGACAGAAAGAGACCCAGTACTTC
CDR3: CASSSEPGQKETQYF

D: NA
J: TRBJ2-7
V: TRBV6-1
size: once
DNA: TGTGCCAGCAGTGAAGGGGTTTTAGCCCCCTACGAGCAGTACTTC
CDR3: CASSEGVLAPYEQYF

D: NA
J: TRBJ1-1
V: TRBV19
size: NA
DNA: TGTGCCAGTAGTCGCCAAACTTCGAACACTGAAGCTTTCTTT
CDR3: CASSRQTSNTEAFF

D: TRBD2
J: TRBJ2-5
V: TRBV7-2
size: many
DNA: TGTGCCAGCAGCTTAAGTGGCGGGGGGGCTGAGACCCAGTACTTC
CDR3: CASSLSGGGAETQYF

D: TRBD2
J: TRBJ2-1
V: TRBV10-3
size: few
DNA: TGTGCCATCAGCCCGTTGGGACTAGCGGGGTCTGCCTACAATGAGCAGTTCTTC
CDR3: CAISPLGLAGSAYNEQFF

D: NA
J: TRBJ2-1
V: TRBV29-1
size: NA
DNA: TGCAGCGTTGAGGGACATCAACTTGGGTCGGACTACAATGAGCAGTTCTTC
CDR3: CSVEGHQLGSDYNEQFF

D: NA
J: TRBJ2-2
V: TRBV27
size: NA
DNA: TGTGCCAGCAGTTTTTTGAGAGATTTACGAAACACCGGGGAGCTGTTTTTT
CDR3: CASSFLRDLRNTGELFF

D: NA
J: TRBJ1-2
V: TRBV27
size: many
DNA: TGTGCCAGCAGCCTGAGGAGATCCTATGGCTACACCTTC
CDR3: CASSLRRSYGYTF

D: NA
J: TRBJ2-1
V: TRBV6-5
size: few
DNA: TGTGCCAGCAGTTACTCGAGGGGCTCCTACAATGAGCAGTTCTTC
CDR3: CASSYSRGSYNEQFF

D: TRBD1
J: TRBJ2-2
V: TRBV14
size: NA
DNA: TGTGCCAGCAGCCAAGCAGGGGGCGCTTACCCCGGGGAGCTGTTTTTT
CDR3: CASSQAGGAYPGELFF

D: TRBD2
J: TRBJ2-3
V: TRBV15
size: NA
DNA: TGTGCCACCAGCCCCTTCGGGGAGGGGTTAGCAGATACGCAGTATTTT
CDR3: CATSPFGEGLADTQYF

D: TRBD1
J: TRBJ2-1
V: TRBV27
size: NA
DNA: TGTGCCTGCACAGGCGGACAGGGAGTCGTCTTC
CDR3: CACTGGQGVVF

D: NA
J: TRBJ1-3
V: TRBV6-5
size: few
DNA: TGTGCCAGCTGCCCGTTCTCTGGAAACACCATATATTTT
CDR3: CASCPFSGNTIYF

D: TRBD1
J: TRBJ2-1
V: TRBV9
size: once
DNA: TGTGCCAGCAGCTACGGACAGGATGATAGGAGCCCCCAGTTCTTC
CDR3: CASSYGQDDRSPQFF

D: NA
J: TRBJ2-1
V: TRBV4-1
size: few
DNA: TGCGCCAGCAGCCAAATGGCCTACAATGAGCAGTTCTTC
CDR3: CASSQMAYNEQFF

D: NA
J: TRBJ1-5
V: TRBV5-8
size: few
DNA: TGTGCCAGCAGGCCGGTCCTCCTAGACAGGCAAAATCAGCCCCAGCATTTT
CDR3: CASRPVLLDRQNQPQHF

D: NA
J: TRBJ2-1
V: TRBV2
size: once
DNA: TGTGCCACAGGACAGACCAGCTCCTACAATGAGCAGTTCTTC
CDR3: CATGQTSSYNEQFF

D: NA
J: TRBJ2-7
V: TRBV10-1
size: NA
DNA: TGCGCCAGCAGTGCCATGACATCTAACGAGCAGTACTTC
CDR3: CASSAMTSNEQYF

D: NA
J: TRBJ1-5
V: TRBV6-1
size: many
DNA: TGTGCCAGCAGTGAAGGGGTGGGTATAAGCAATCAGCCCCAGCATTTT
CDR3: CASSEGVGISNQPQHF

D: NA
J: TRBJ1-2
V: TRBV11-2
size: NA
DNA: TGTGCCAGCAGCTTAGATGGCTTCGGCGGTCGGCCTTACTATGGCTACACCTTC
CDR3: CASSLDGFGGRPYYGYTF

D: TRBD2
J: TRBJ2-1
V: TRBV7-6
size: many
DNA: TGTGCCAGCAGCTTCGGGACTAGCGCGAACGGCAATGAGCAGTTCTTC
CDR3: CASSFGTSANGNEQFF

D: NA
J: TRBJ1-1
V: TRBV7-9
size: NA
DNA: TGTGCCAGCAGCCCACCTAGTAAACCTGAAGCTTTCTTT
CDR3: CASSPPSKPEAFF

D: NA
J: TRBJ2-3
V: TRBV7-3
size: few
DNA: TGTGCCAGCAGCTTAGGACTCCTCAGCACAGATACGCAGTATTTT
CDR3: CASSLGLLSTDTQYF

D: TRBD2
J: TRBJ2-4
V: TRBV7-6
size: NA
DNA: TGTGCCAGCAGCTTAGTAGCGGGAGCCAAAAACATTCAGTACTTC
CDR3: CASSLVAGAKNIQYF

D: NA
J: TRBJ1-1
V: TRBV4-1
size: NA
DNA: TGTGCCAGCAGCCCCGAGGAGGGTTTGACAATGGGGGGGACTGAAGCTTTCTTT
CDR3: CASSPEEGLTMGGTEAFF

D: NA
J: TRBJ1-1
V: TRBV7-3
size: NA
DNA: TGTGCCAGCAGCTTACCGGGGACGAACACTGAAGCTTTCTTT
CDR3: CASSLPGTNTEAFF

D: TRBD1
J: TRBJ2-5
V: TRBV12-3/TRBV12-4
size: many
DNA: TGTGCCAGCAGACTTGACAGGGGAGAGACCCAGTACTTC
CDR3: CASRLDRGETQYF

D: TRBD2
J: TRBJ2-5
V: TRBV5-4
size: few
DNA: TGTGCCAGCAGCCCGGCTAGCGGCCAAGAGACCCAGTACTTC
CDR3: CASSPASGQETQYF

D: TRBD2
J: TRBJ2-5
V: TRBV7-2
size: many
DNA: TGTGCCAGCAGCTTAGCGCCCCCCCTAGCGGGGGAGGATGAGACCCAGTACTTC
CDR3: CASSLAPPLAGEDETQYF

D: TRBD2
J: TRBJ2-1
V: TRBV7-9
size: NA
DNA: TGTGCCAGCAGCGCACAAGCGGGAGGGGAGCAGTTCTTC
CDR3: CASSAQAGGEQFF

D: NA
J: TRBJ2-2
V: TRBV12-3/TRBV12-4
size: many
DNA: TGTGCCAGCAGTTCGAACGCCCGGCCAAGGGCCGGGGAGCTGTTTTTT
CDR3: CASSSNARPRAGELFF

D: TRBD2
J: TRBJ2-2
V: TRBV7-7
size: NA
DNA: TGTGCTAGCAGCTTAGGAACTAGCGGATACACCGGGGAGCTGTTTTTT
CDR3: CASSLGTSGYTGELFF

D: NA
J: TRBJ1-1
V: TRBV6-2/TRBV6-3
size: many
DNA: TGTGCCAGCAGTTACCCGATACAGGGTAACACTGAAGCTTTCTTT
CDR3: CASSYPIQGNTEAFF

D: NA
J: TRBJ2-7
V: TRBV6-5
size: NA
DNA: TGTGCCAGCAGTCCTTCCCCCGGGACAAAATACGAGCAGTACTTC
CDR3: CASSPSPGTKYEQYF

D: NA
J: TRBJ2-1
V: TRBV6-5
size: few
DNA: TGTGCCAGCAGTTACTCGAATTCCCAATTTGAGCAGTTCTTC
CDR3: CASSYSNSQFEQFF

D: NA
J: TRBJ1-2
V: TRBV4-1
size: NA
DNA: TGCGCCAGCAGCCAAGAGGAACAGCAAGCTAACTATGGCTACACCTTC
CDR3: CASSQEEQQANYGYTF

D: NA
J: TRBJ1-4
V: TRBV20-1
size: NA
DNA: TGCAGTGCTAGAGATATGGGGGAAGGGAGTGAAAAACTGTTTTTT
CDR3: CSARDMGEGSEKLFF

D: NA
J: TRBJ2-1
V: TRBV15
size: NA
DNA: TGTGCCACCAGCAGAGCGGACCCGCCCTACAATGAGCAGTTCTTC
CDR3: CATSRADPPYNEQFF

D: NA
J: TRBJ1-1
V: TRBV6-6
size: NA
DNA: TGTGCCAGCAGTTACTCGGGGGAAGTGGGGATGAACACTGAAGCTTTCTTT
CDR3: CASSYSGEVGMNTEAFF

D: NA
J: TRBJ1-6
V: TRBV7-8
size: NA
DNA: TGTGCCAGCAGCCACCCCCAGGGCCAGTCACCCCTCCACTTT
CDR3: CASSHPQGQSPLHF

D: NA
J: TRBJ2-1
V: TRBV11-1
size: NA
DNA: TGTGCCAGCTCCGATGGGGCCAAGGGAACCAATGAGCAGTTCTTC
CDR3: CASSDGAKGTNEQFF

D: NA
J: TRBJ2-5
V: TRBV28
size: NA
DNA: TGTGCCAGCAGTTTAAAAATACATGGGGAGACCCAGTACTTC
CDR3: CASSLKIHGETQYF

D: NA
J: TRBJ2-5
V: TRBV15
size: NA
DNA: TGTGCCACCAACAGAGAAGGGTGGGGCAGCCCGGAGACCCAGTACTTC
CDR3: CATNREGWGSPETQYF

D: TRBD1
J: TRBJ2-7
V: TRBV29-1
size: few
DNA: TGCAGCGTCAGGACAGGCCAATCCTACGAGCAGTACTTC
CDR3: CSVRTGQSYEQYF

D: NA
J: TRBJ2-5
V: TRBV18
size: NA
DNA: TGTGCCAGCTCACCAGGGGGCCCCTCCTACCAAGAGACCCAGTACTTC
CDR3: CASSPGGPSYQETQYF

D: NA
J: TRBJ2-1
V: TRBV7-4
size: NA
DNA: TGTGCCAGCAGCTTCACTAGTTCCCATGAGCAGTTCTTC
CDR3: CASSFTSSHEQFF

D: NA
J: TRBJ2-3
V: TRBV20-1
size: NA
DNA: TGCAGTGCTAACCCCTTGCGGGGAGCAGATACGCAGTATTTT
CDR3: CSANPLRGADTQYF

D: NA
J: TRBJ1-5
V: TRBV19
size: few
DNA: TGTGCCAGTACTGAGACCCCGCTGAACAGCAATCAGCCCCAGCATTTT
CDR3: CASTETPLNSNQPQHF

D: TRBD2
J: TRBJ2-1
V: TRBV7-9
size: NA
DNA: TGTGCCAGCAGTAATAAGCGGGGCCCCTACAATGAGCAGTTCTTC
CDR3: CASSNKRGPYNEQFF

D: NA
J: TRBJ2-2
V: TRBV29-1
size: NA
DNA: TGCAGCGTTGAAGCCCTAGCTTCCGGGGAGCTGTTTTTT
CDR3: CSVEALASGELFF